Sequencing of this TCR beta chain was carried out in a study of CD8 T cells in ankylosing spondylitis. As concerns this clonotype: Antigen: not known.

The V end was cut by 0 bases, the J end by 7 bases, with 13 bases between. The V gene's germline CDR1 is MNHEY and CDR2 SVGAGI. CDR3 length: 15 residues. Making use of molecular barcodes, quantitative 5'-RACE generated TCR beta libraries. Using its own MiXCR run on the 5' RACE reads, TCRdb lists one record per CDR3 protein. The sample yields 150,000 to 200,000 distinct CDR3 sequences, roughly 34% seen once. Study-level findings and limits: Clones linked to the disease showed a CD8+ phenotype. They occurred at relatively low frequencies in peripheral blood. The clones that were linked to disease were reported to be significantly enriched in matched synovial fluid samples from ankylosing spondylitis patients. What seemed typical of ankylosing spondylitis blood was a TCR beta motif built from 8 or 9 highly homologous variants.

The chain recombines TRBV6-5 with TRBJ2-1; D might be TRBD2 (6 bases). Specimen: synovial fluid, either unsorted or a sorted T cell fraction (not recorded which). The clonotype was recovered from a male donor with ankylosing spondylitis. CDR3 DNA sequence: TGTGCCAGCAGTTACTCATCACGGGAGCCAAATGAGCAGTTCTTC. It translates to CASSYSSREPNEQFF.